Here is one T cell receptor (beta chain) with its context. Its cognate antigen has yet to be identified. Within one base of it there is no much larger clone, and no base qualities were kept. The sample's time point label, in plain terms: pretreatment peripheral blood. A cohort of 25 to 30 patients with locally advanced or metastatic urothelial carcinoma, treated at Memorial Sloan Kettering on a trial protocol, was included. Peripheral blood mononuclear cells were collected pretreatment and during treatment, with between 1 and 8 total time points per patient. The Qiagen DNeasy Blood extraction kit was used to purify genomic DNA from total PBMCs and tumor samples. PBMCs were collected pretreatment and during treatment, and were isolated and stored as previously described. These data originate in a study of PD-L1 blockade in urothelial cancer (TCRdb year 2017). At the level of the whole study: Every patient began therapy in the mid-2010s and was given atezolizumab 1,200 mg intravenously every 3 weeks. Blood samples yielded a median of around 150,000 T cells and roughly 83,000 unique TCRs, with median clonality around 0.083. Patients had an ECOG performance status of 0 or 1 and had received between 0 and 3 prior chemotherapy regimens. Pretreatment blood TCR-seq was available for about 28 patients, at least one posttreatment blood collection was obtained for about 24 patients, and tumor TCR-seq was available for about 24 patients. Whole exome sequencing and RNA sequencing of pretreatment tumors were performed alongside TCR sequencing in the same patients. Durable clinical benefit was defined as progression-free survival longer than 6 months, and TCR features were also tested against progression-free and overall survival. Blood samples were analyzed at two time points: 3 weeks after treatment start (second dose) and 6 weeks after treatment start. Durable clinical benefit was achieved by nine patients and was not achieved by 20 patients. About nine tenths of the roughly 30 patients were males with bladder-origin urothelial cancer, and about 60% of the roughly 29 reported a prior smoking history. The study was an exploratory multi-omic analysis of somatic, immune and clinical correlates of response to PD-L1 blockade with atezolizumab in urothelial cancer. TCR sequencing covered pretreatment tumor samples and matched, serially collected peripheral blood taken before and after atezolizumab treatment. Results the study describes overall, beyond this receptor: Improved progression-free and overall survival was found to be associated with pretreatment peripheral blood TCR clonality below the median. Because the sample size was small (n ≈ 30) and many exploratory analyses were performed, the results are intended to be hypothesis-generating. At 3 weeks after the start of treatment, tumor-associated TCR clones in peripheral blood had expanded more in patients with durable benefit (n ≈ 20, p = 0.022).

Each PCR received spiked-in synthetic TCR analog templates so that absolute template abundance could be estimated from read counts. The immunoSEQ assay used bias-controlled V and J gene primers to amplify TCRbeta CDR3 regions from genomic DNA. Rearranged TCRbeta segments were sequenced at approximately 20X coverage. The study's processing was this. Clustering was used to correct sequencing errors, and CDR3s were annotated against IMGT to assign V, D and J genes. Only productive TCRbeta rearrangements were used in downstream analyses, excluding out-of-frame or stop-codon sequences. Clonality was calculated as one minus the Shannon entropy normalized by the log of the number of unique productive sequences. Fisher's exact test with Benjamini-Hochberg correction, at a threshold of adjusted p below 0.01, was used to find clones that differed between time points or between blood and tumor. TCRdb stores this immuneACCESS table with in-frame sequences only. Part of the clones is absent; in the studies checked, under half of the shortfall reflects unresolved V genes, and no reason is known for the rest. V and J calls and clone size are given by that table; D and trimming were obtained from the DNA. Across this sample there are roughly 39,000 clones, with 90% to 95% seen only once. About 11% of the sample comes from the top ten.

From the cysteine through the phenylalanine, the CDR3 covers 13 amino acids. The CDR3 DNA has 39 bases and is translated from base 1. For CDR1 and CDR2, the germline V gene lists KGHSH and LQKENI. The junction shows trimming of 5 bases on V and 5 bases on J, plus 10 bases between the germline ends. The sample in question was PBMCs, obtained around atezolizumab (anti-PD-L1) treatment. The rearranged segments are TRBV18 and TRBJ1-5, and possibly TRBD1, on 5 matching bases. This TCR was recovered from an older woman with urothelial cancer. The CDR3 in this case is CASSTDRDQPQHF. The DNA is as follows: TGTGCCAGCTCAACCGACAGAGATCAGCCCCAGCATTTT.